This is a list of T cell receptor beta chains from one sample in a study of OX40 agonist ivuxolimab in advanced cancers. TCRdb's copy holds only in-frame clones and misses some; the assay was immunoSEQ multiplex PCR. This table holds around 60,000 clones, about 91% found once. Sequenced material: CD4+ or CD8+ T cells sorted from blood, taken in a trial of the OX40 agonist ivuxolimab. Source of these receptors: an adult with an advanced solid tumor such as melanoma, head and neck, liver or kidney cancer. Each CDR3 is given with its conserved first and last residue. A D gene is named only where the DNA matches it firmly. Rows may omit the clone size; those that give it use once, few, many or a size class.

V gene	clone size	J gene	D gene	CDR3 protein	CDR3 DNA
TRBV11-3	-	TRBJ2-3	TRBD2	CASSLALAGDTQYF	TGTGCCAGCAGCTTAGCCCTAGCGGGAGATACGCAGTATTTT
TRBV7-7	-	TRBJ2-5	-	CASSYGQKETQYF	TGTGCCAGCAGCTATGGGCAGAAAGAGACCCAGTACTTC
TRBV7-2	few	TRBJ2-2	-	CASTLGYAGELFF	TGTGCCAGCACCCTTGGGTACGCCGGGGAGCTGTTTTTT
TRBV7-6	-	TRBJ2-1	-	CASSLAGTYNEQFF	TGTGCCAGCAGCTTGGCCGGAACCTACAATGAGCAGTTCTTC
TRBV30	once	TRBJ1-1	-	CAWSVVLGNTEAFF	TGTGCCTGGAGTGTGGTCCTCGGGAACACTGAAGCTTTCTTT
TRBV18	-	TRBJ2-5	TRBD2	CASSPLLAGEETQYF	TGTGCCAGCTCACCATTGCTAGCGGGAGAAGAGACCCAGTACTTC
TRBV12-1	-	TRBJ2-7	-	CASSFGLAGDEQYF	TGTGCCAGCAGCTTTGGCCTAGCGGGAGACGAGCAGTACTTC
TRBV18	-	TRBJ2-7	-	CASSPGQRFGYEQYF	TGTGCCAGCTCCCCCGGACAGCGGTTCGGCTACGAGCAGTACTTC
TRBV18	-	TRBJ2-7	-	CASSPMGAYEQYF	TGTGCCAGCTCACCGATGGGGGCCTACGAGCAGTACTTC
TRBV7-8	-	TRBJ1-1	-	CASSLKGGNTEAFF	TGTGCCAGCAGCTTAAAGGGGGGGAACACTGAAGCTTTCTTT
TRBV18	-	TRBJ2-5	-	CASSPTGTSDGLTQYF	TGTGCCAGCTCACCGACCGGGACAAGCGACGGGTTGACCCAGTACTTC
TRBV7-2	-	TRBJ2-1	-	CASSLWNEQFF	TGTGCCAGCAGCTTGTGGAATGAGCAGTTCTTC
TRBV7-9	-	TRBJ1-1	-	CASSLTGWLAEAFF	TGTGCCAGCAGCTTAACAGGATGGCTTGCGGAAGCTTTCTTT
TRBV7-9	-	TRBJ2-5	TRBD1	CASSLGQGQTQYF	TGTGCCAGCAGCCTCGGACAGGGACAGACCCAGTACTTC
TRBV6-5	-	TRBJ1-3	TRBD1	CASSSTGVSGNTIYF	TGTGCCAGCAGTTCGACAGGGGTGTCTGGAAACACCATATATTTT
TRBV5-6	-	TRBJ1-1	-	CASSSDLDTEAFF	TGTGCCAGCAGTTCGGACCTGGACACTGAAGCTTTCTTT
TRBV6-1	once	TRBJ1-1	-	CASSEPGLGTEAFF	TGTGCCAGCAGTGAACCAGGGTTGGGTACTGAAGCTTTCTTT
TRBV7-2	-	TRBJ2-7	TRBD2	CASSLGVAGYDEQYF	TGTGCCAGCAGCTTAGGGGTAGCGGGATACGACGAGCAGTACTTC
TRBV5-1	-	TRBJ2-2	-	CASRAGARAGELFF	TGCGCCAGCCGAGCGGGCGCCAGGGCCGGGGAGCTGTTTTTT
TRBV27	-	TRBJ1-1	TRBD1	CASSLGQAGAEAFF	TGTGCCAGCAGTTTAGGACAGGCGGGGGCTGAAGCTTTCTTT
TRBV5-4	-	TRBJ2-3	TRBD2	CASSLGAGAGTDTQYF	TGTGCCAGCAGCTTGGGGGCGGGAGCTGGCACAGATACGCAGTATTTT
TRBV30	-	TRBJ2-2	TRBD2	CAWSRWVLADNTGELFF	TGTGCCTGGAGTCGATGGGTTCTAGCGGATAACACCGGGGAGCTGTTTTTT
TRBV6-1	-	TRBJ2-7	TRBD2	CAILLTSGYEQYF	TGTGCCATCCTCTTGACTAGCGGGTACGAGCAGTACTTC
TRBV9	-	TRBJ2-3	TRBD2	CASSVGGSTSTDTQYF	TGTGCCAGCAGCGTGGGGGGGAGCACTAGCACAGATACGCAGTATTTT
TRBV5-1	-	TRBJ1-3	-	CASSLSADGPGNTIYF	TGCGCCAGCAGCTTGTCCGCAGACGGGCCGGGAAACACCATATATTTT
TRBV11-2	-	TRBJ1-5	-	CASSLGTNQPQHF	TGTGCCAGCAGCTTAGGGACCAATCAGCCCCAGCATTTT
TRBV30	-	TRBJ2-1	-	CAWSVQGRADEQFF	TGTGCCTGGAGTGTACAGGGCAGGGCCGATGAGCAGTTCTTC
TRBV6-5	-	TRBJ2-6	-	CASNPTRAGANVLTF	TGTGCCAGCAACCCAACAAGGGCTGGGGCCAACGTCCTGACTTTC
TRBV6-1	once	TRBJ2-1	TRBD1	CASSEAGTGLQFF	TGTGCCAGCAGTGAAGCCGGGACAGGACTGCAGTTCTTC
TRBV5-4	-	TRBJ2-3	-	CASSFLAVGTDTQYF	TGTGCCAGCAGCTTTTTAGCGGTAGGCACAGATACGCAGTATTTT
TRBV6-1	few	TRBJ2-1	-	CASSEALWGFF	TGTGCCAGCAGTGAAGCGCTGTGGGGGTTCTTC
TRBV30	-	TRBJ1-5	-	CAWSVAGSDQPQHF	TGTGCCTGGAGTGTGGCGGGATCAGATCAGCCCCAGCATTTT
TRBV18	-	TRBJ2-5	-	CASSPPGSSGETQYF	TGTGCCAGCTCACCACCGGGATCGTCGGGGGAGACCCAGTACTTC
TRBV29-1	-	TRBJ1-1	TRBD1	CSVPGQGSVNTEAFF	TGCAGCGTTCCAGGACAGGGCTCGGTGAACACTGAAGCTTTCTTT
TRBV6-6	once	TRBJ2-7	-	CASSRSGNPYEQYF	TGTGCCAGCAGTCGTTCAGGAAATCCCTACGAGCAGTACTTC
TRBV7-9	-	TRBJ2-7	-	CASSIVAASYEQYF	TGTGCCAGCAGCATAGTAGCGGCCTCCTACGAGCAGTACTTC
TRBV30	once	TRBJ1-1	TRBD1	CAWSHRGLRGTEAFF	TGTGCCTGGAGTCACAGGGGCCTAAGGGGGACTGAAGCTTTCTTT
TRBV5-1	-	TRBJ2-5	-	CASRITGSSVQETQYF	TGCGCCAGCAGAATCACCGGGAGCTCGGTACAAGAGACCCAGTACTTC
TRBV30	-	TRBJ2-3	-	CAGRGFAGYTDTQYF	TGTGCCGGGAGGGGGTTCGCGGGGTACACAGATACGCAGTATTTT
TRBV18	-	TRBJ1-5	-	CASSPGLGDQPQHF	TGTGCCAGCTCGCCGGGACTTGGCGATCAGCCCCAGCATTTT
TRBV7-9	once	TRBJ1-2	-	CASSSAGRSADGYTF	TGTGCCAGCAGCTCCGCGGGACGGTCAGCGGATGGCTACACCTTC
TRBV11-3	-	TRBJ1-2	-	CASSFNSPGGTYGYTF	TGTGCCAGCAGCTTTAACTCTCCGGGGGGGACCTATGGCTACACCTTC
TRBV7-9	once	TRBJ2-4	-	CASSLSAENIQYF	TGTGCCAGCAGCTTATCGGCGGAAAACATTCAGTACTTC
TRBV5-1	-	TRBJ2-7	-	CASSLAWPSTLYEQYF	TGCGCCAGCAGCTTGGCCTGGCCTTCTACCCTCTACGAGCAGTACTTC
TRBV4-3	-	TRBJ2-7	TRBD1	CASSQGQGSYEQYF	TGCGCCAGCAGCCAAGGACAGGGGTCCTACGAGCAGTACTTC
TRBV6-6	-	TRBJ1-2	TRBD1	CASSSSLGTDSFGYTF	TGTGCCAGCAGTTCTAGTTTAGGGACAGATTCTTTTGGCTACACCTTC
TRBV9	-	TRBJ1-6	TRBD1	CASSVGTGEQSPLHF	TGTGCCAGCAGCGTCGGGACAGGGGAGCAGTCACCCCTCCACTTT
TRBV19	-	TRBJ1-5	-	CASSFTAPSNQPQHF	TGTGCCAGTAGTTTCACGGCCCCCAGCAATCAGCCCCAGCATTTT
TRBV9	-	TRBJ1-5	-	CASSVTGSQPQHF	TGTGCCAGCAGCGTTACAGGGTCTCAGCCCCAGCATTTT
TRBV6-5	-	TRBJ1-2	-	CASSYTSGADYYGYTF	TGTGCCAGCAGTTACACCTCGGGGGCAGACTACTATGGCTACACCTTC